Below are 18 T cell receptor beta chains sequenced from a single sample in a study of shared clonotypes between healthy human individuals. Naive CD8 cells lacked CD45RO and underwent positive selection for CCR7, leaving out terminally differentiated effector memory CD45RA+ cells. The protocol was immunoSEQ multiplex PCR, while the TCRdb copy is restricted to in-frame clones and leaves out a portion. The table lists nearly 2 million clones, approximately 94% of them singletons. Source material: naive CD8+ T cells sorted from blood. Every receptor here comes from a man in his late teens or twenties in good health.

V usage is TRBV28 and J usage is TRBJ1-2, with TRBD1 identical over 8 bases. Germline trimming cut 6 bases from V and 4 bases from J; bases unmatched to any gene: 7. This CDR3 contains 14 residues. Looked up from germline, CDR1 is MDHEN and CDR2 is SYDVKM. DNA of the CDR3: TGTGCCAGCAGCCCAGGACAGGGCTCCTATGGCTACACCTTC. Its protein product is CASSPGQGSYGYTF.

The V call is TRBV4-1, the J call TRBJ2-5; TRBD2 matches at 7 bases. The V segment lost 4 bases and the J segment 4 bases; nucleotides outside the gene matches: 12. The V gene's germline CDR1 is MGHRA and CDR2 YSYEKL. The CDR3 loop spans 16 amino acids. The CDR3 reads CASSPRSTSVVETQYF. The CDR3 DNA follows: TGCGCCAGCAGCCCACGATCTACTAGCGTCGTAGAGACCCAGTACTTC.

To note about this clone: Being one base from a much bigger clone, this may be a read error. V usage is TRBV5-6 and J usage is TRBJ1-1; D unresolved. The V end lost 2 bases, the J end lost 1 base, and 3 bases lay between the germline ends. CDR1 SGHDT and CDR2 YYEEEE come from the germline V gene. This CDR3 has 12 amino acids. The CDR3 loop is CASSFWNTEAFF. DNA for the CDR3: TGTGCCAGCAGCTTTTGGAACACTGAAGCTTTCTTT.

This CDR3 reads CASREDSLPMNTEAFF. CDR3 nucleotides: TGTGCCAGCAGAGAAGACAGCCTACCCATGAACACTGAAGCTTTCTTT. The chain joins TRBV7-2 to TRBJ1-1, with a tentative D call TRBD1 (5 bases). Germline CDR1 is SGHTA and CDR2 is FQGNSA. The CDR3 runs to 16 residues. V was clipped by 6 bases and J by 0 bases, with 17 bases between them. Supplemented by reference TRBV7-2 and TRBJ1-1, the full variable domain reads GAGVSQSPSNKVTEKGKDVELRCDPISGHTALYWYRQSLGQGLEFLIYFQGNSAPDKSGLPSDRFSAERTGGSVSTLTIQRTQQEDSAVYLCASREDSLPMNTEAFFGQGTRLTVV.

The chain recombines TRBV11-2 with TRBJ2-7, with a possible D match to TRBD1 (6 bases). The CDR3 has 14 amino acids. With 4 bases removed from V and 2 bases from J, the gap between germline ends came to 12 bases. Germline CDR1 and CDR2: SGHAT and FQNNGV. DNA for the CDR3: TGTGCCAGCAGCTATAGGGCAGGGGCCTACGAGCAGTACTTC. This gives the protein CASSYRAGAYEQYF.

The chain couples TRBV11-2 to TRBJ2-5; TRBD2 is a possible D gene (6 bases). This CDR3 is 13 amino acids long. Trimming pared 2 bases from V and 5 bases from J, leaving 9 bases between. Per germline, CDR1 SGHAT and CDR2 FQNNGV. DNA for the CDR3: TGTGCCAGCAGCTTAACGGGGGTGGAGACCCAGTACTTC. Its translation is CASSLTGVETQYF.

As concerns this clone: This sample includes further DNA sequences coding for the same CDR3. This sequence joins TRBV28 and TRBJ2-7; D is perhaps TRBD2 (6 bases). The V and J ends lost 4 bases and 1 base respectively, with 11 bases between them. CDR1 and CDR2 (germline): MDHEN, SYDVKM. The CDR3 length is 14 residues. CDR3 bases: TGTGCCAGCAGTTCTAGGGACTTGTCCTACGAGCAGTACTTC. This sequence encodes CASSSRDLSYEQYF.

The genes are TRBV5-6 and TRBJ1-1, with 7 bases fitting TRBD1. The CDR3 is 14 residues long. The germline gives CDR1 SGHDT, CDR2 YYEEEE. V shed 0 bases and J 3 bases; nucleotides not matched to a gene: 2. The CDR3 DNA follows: TGTGCCAGCAGCTTGGGGGACAGCGACACTGAAGCTTTCTTT. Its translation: CASSLGDSDTEAFF.

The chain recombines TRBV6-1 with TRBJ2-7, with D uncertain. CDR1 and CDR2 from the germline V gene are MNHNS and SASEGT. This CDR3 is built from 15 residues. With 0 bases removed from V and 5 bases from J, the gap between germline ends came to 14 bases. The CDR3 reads CASSEARFSLHEQYF. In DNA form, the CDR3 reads TGTGCCAGCAGTGAAGCGCGGTTCTCACTCCACGAGCAGTACTTC.

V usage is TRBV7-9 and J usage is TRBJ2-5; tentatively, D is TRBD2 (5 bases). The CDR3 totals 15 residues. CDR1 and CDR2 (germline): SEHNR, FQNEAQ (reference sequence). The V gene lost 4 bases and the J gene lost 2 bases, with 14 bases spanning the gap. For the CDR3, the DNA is TGTGCCAGCAGCTCCCGGGGTCTACCTCAAGAGACCCAGTACTTC. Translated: CASSSRGLPQETQYF.

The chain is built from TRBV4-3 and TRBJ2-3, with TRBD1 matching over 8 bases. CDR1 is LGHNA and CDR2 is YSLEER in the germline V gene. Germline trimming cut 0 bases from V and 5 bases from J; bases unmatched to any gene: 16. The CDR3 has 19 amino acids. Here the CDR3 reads CASSQDWGTWTGNEDTQYF. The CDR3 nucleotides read TGCGCCAGCAGCCAAGATTGGGGCACATGGACAGGGAATGAAGATACGCAGTATTTT.

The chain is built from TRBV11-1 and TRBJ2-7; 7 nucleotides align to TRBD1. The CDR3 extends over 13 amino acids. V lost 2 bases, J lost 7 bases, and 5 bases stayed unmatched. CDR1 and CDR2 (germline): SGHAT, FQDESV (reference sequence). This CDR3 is CASSLTGAYEQYF. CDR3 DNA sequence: TGTGCCAGCAGCTTAACAGGGGCGTATGAGCAGTACTTC.

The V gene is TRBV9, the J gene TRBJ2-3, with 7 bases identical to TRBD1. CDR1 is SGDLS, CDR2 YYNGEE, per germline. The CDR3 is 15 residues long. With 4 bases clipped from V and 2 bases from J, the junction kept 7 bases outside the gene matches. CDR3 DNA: TGTGCCAGCAGCTTAAGGGACAGATACACAGATACGCAGTATTTT. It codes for CASSLRDRYTDTQYF.

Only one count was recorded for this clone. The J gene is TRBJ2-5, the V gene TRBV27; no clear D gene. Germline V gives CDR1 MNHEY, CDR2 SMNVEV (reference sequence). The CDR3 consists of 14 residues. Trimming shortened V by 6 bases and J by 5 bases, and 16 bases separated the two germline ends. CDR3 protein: CASSPIRLDETQYF. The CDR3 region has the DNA TGTGCCAGCAGCCCCATCCGCCTAGATGAGACCCAGTACTTC.

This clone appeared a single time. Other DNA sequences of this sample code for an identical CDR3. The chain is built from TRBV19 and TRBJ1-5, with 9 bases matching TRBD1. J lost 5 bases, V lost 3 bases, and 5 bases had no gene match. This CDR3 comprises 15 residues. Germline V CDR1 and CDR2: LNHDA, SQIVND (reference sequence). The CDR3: CASSIEGQGHQPQHF. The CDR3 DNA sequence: TGTGCCAGTAGTATCGAGGGACAGGGACATCAGCCCCAGCATTTT. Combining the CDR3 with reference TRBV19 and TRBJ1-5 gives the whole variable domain DGGITQSPKYLFRKEGQNVTLSCEQNLNHDAMYWYRQDPGQGLRLIYYSQIVNDFQKGDIAEGYSVSREKKESFPLTVTSAQKNPTAFYLCASSIEGQGHQPQHFGDGTRLSIL.

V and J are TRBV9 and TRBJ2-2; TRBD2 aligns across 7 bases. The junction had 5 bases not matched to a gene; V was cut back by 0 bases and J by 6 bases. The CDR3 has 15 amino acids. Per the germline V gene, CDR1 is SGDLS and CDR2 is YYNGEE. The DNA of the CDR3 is TGTGCCAGCAGCGTAGTCGGCGGGAGTTCCGGGGAGCTGTTTTTT. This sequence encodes CASSVVGGSSGELFF.

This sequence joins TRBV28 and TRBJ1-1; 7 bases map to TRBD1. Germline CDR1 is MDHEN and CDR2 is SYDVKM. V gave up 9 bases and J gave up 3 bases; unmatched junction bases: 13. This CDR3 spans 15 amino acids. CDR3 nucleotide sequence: TGTGCCAGTACACAGGGGTTGCCCTCCTACACTGAAGCTTTCTTT. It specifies CASTQGLPSYTEAFF.

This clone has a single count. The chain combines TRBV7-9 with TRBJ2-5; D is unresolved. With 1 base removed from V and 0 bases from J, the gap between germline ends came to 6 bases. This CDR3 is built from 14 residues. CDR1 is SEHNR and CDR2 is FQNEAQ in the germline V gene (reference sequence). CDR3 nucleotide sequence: TGTGCCAGCAGCTTAGAACAGCACCAAGAGACCCAGTACTTC. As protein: CASSLEQHQETQYF.